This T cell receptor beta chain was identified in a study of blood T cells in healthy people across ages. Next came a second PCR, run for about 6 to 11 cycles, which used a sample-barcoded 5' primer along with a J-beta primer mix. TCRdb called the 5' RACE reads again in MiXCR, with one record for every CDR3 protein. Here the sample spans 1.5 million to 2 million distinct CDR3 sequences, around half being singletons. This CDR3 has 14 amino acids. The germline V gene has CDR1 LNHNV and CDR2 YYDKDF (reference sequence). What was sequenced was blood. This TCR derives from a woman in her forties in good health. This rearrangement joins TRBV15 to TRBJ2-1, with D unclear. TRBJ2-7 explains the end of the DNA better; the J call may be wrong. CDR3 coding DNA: TGTGCCACCAGCAGATGGACCGATTCCTACGAGCAGTACTTC. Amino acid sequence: CATSRWTDSYEQYF.